A single sample gave rise to the 23 T cell receptor beta chains below, sequenced in a study of shared clonotypes between healthy human individuals. The assay was immunoSEQ multiplex PCR, and TCRdb's table has in-frame clones only and misses some. This sample has around 700,000 clones, with around 72% found just once. Sequenced sample: memory CD4+ T cells sorted from blood. Subset in this sample: CD45RA-negative fraction. These receptors were taken from a woman younger than 45 in good health.

This clone was detected only a few times. The CDR3 protein is CASSGDRTPGTQYF. CDR3 bases: TGTGCCAGCAGCGGGGACAGGACGCCTGGTACGCAGTATTTT. This sequence joins TRBV2 and TRBJ2-3, with 8 bases fitting TRBD1. This CDR3 is built from 14 residues. Germline V gene data show CDR1 as SNHLY and CDR2 as FYNNEI. V dropped 6 bases and J dropped 8; count of bases not matched to a gene: 10.

The rearrangement links TRBV30 to TRBJ2-7, with 7 nucleotides matching TRBD1. From germline, CDR1 is GTSNPN and CDR2 SVGIG (reference sequence). The CDR3 sequence is 15 residues long. Unmatched junction bases numbered 9, after V lost 0 bases and J lost 4 bases. The CDR3 region has the DNA TGTGCCTGGAGTGTAATTGACGGGACAGAGTACGAGCAGTACTTC. Translation gives CAWSVIDGTEYEQYF.

The chain joins TRBV20-1 to TRBJ2-1; D remains unclear. Trimming pared 7 bases from V and 5 bases from J, leaving 9 bases between. This CDR3 contains 11 residues. From germline, CDR1 is DFQATT and CDR2 SNEGSKA (reference sequence). CDR3 loop: CSVATDNEQFF. The CDR3 DNA follows: TGCAGTGTGGCAACAGACAATGAGCAGTTCTTC.

With regard to this clone: Other DNA sequences in the sample encode the same CDR3. The V gene is TRBV28, the J gene TRBJ2-3; D possibly matches TRBD1 or TRBD2 (5 bases each). This CDR3 is built from 11 residues. Germline V gives CDR1 MDHEN, CDR2 SYDVKM. V dropped 3 bases and J dropped 9 bases, with 7 bases sitting between them. In nucleotides, the CDR3 is TGTGCCAGCAGTTTTTGGGGGACGCAGTATTTT. Protein: CASSFWGTQYF.

The chain joins TRBV19 to TRBJ2-3; the D gene is possibly TRBD2 (6 bases). Germline V gene sequence: CDR1 LNHDA, CDR2 SQIVND (reference sequence). Trimming removed 1 base at V and 5 bases at J, with 10 bases between. The CDR3 covers 14 residues. The CDR3 loop is CASSIVGSRDTQYF. CDR3 nucleotides: TGTGCCAGTAGTATAGTCGGGAGTCGAGATACGCAGTATTTT.

J is TRBJ2-5 and V is TRBV11-2; D is possibly TRBD1 or TRBD2 (6 bases each). Trimming shortened V by 3 bases and J by 9 bases, and 11 bases separated the two germline ends. The CDR3 contains 12 residues. In germline, CDR1 is SGHAT, CDR2 FQNNGV. CDR3 DNA: TGTGCCAGCAGCTTGGACGGGGGCGCCCAGTACTTC. This codes for CASSLDGGAQYF. Together with reference TRBV11-2 and TRBJ2-5, the CDR3 gives the full variable domain: EAGVAQSPRYKIIEKRQSVAFWCNPISGHATLYWYQQILGQGPKLLIQFQNNGVVDDSQLPKDRFSAERLKGVDSTLKIQPAKLEDSAVYLCASSLDGGAQYFGPGTRLLVL.

The rearrangement uses TRBV10-3 and TRBJ1-3; no firm D call. The V end lost 7 bases, the J end lost 0 bases, and 13 bases lay between the germline ends. The germline gives CDR1 ENHRY, CDR2 SYGVKD. This CDR3 has 15 amino acids. The chain's CDR3 is CAINPQSSSGNTIYF. DNA of the CDR3: TGTGCCATCAACCCCCAGAGCAGCTCTGGAAACACCATATATTTT.

J is TRBJ2-5 and V is TRBV29-1, with TRBD2 identical over 8 bases. From germline, CDR1 is SQVTM and CDR2 ANQGSEA. The CDR3 runs to 13 residues. The J segment lost 5 bases and the V segment lost 4 bases, leaving 6 bases of the junction unmatched. Here the CDR3 DNA reads TGCAGCGTTGCACTAGCGGAGGGGGAGACCCAGTACTTC. Amino acid sequence: CSVALAEGETQYF.

This clone was counted only a few times. Additional DNA sequences in this sample encode the identical CDR3. The chain recombines TRBV5-1 with TRBJ2-3, with 11 bases identical to TRBD2. The germline V gene encodes CDR1 SGHRS and CDR2 YFSETQ. V was clipped by 4 bases and J by 2 bases; unmatched bases: 6. CDR3 size: 16 residues. CDR3 nucleotide sequence: TGCGCCAGCAGCCCCGGGACTAGCGGAGCCACAGATACGCAGTATTTT. Its protein is CASSPGTSGATDTQYF.

Here the CDR3 reads CASSPLRGSQHF. CDR3 coding DNA: TGTGCCAGCAGCCCCCTCAGGGGTTCCCAGCATTTT. The chain joins TRBV2 to TRBJ1-5, with D possibly matching TRBD1 (6 bases). CDR1 is SNHLY and CDR2 is FYNNEI in the germline V gene. The CDR3 has 12 residues. V was trimmed by 6 bases and J by 11 bases, leaving 14 bases between them.

This clone appeared once. The rearrangement uses TRBV28 and TRBJ1-3, with D possibly TRBD1 on 5 matching bases. V was clipped by 7 bases and J by 4 bases, with 14 bases between them. Germline V gene sequence: CDR1 MDHEN, CDR2 SYDVKM. The length of the CDR3 is 14 residues. CDR3 residues: CASNLGEPGNTIYF. The CDR3 DNA is TGTGCCAGCAACCTAGGGGAACCCGGAAACACCATATATTTT.

The chain joins TRBV7-3 to TRBJ2-7; the D call may be TRBD1 or TRBD2 (5 bases each). CDR1 is SGHTA and CDR2 is FQGTGA in the germline V gene. The CDR3 runs to 14 residues. Trimming removed 2 bases from V and 0 bases from J, with 8 bases in between. The CDR3 region has the DNA TGTGCCAGCAGCTTAGAGGGGCCCTCCTACGAGCAGTACTTC. Translating gives CASSLEGPSYEQYF.

This chain links TRBV11-2 with TRBJ2-3; 7 bases map to TRBD2. Germline assignment: CDR1 SGHAT and CDR2 FQNNGV. This CDR3 region has 15 residues. The V segment lost 4 bases and the J segment 0 bases; nucleotides outside the gene matches: 4. The CDR3 sequence is CASSSSGTSTDTQYF. DNA for the CDR3: TGTGCCAGCAGCTCGAGCGGGACTAGCACAGATACGCAGTATTTT.

For the CDR3, the DNA is TGTGCCAGCGGGACACAAGCGGGAAGCACAGATACGCAGTATTTT. Translating it yields CASGTQAGSTDTQYF. The chain couples TRBV6-1 to TRBJ2-3; a weak D match, TRBD2 (7 bases). Germline V gene data show CDR1 as MNHNS and CDR2 as SASEGT. CDR3 length equals 15 residues. V lost 8 bases to trimming and J lost 0 bases, with 15 bases between them.

The chain combines TRBV19 with TRBJ2-2; D not certain. The V end was cut by 0 bases, the J end by 4 bases, with 12 bases between. The length of the CDR3 is 16 residues. Germline CDR1 is LNHDA and CDR2 is SQIVND (reference sequence). For the CDR3, the DNA is TGTGCCAGTAGTATAGAGGGTGGTTTGGGCACCGGGGAGCTGTTTTTT. This sequence encodes CASSIEGGLGTGELFF.

The chain links TRBV28 to TRBJ2-5; 8 nucleotides match TRBD2. Trimming removed 4 bases from V and 4 bases from J; junction bases left unmatched: 5. The germline CDR1 and CDR2 sequences are MDHEN and SYDVKM. The CDR3 loop spans 14 amino acids. This chain's CDR3 is CASSSLAGSETQYF. CDR3 coding DNA: TGTGCCAGCAGTTCCTTAGCGGGATCAGAGACCCAGTACTTC.

This clone came up many times. V and J are TRBV2 and TRBJ2-7, with 7 bases matching TRBD1. The germline V gene has CDR1 SNHLY and CDR2 FYNNEI. This CDR3 is built from 16 residues. J gave up 1 base and V 3 bases, and 9 bases lay outside the gene matches. The CDR3 sequence is CASSDSTGSGSYEQYF. As DNA, the CDR3 is TGTGCCAGCAGTGATTCGACAGGGAGTGGTTCCTACGAGCAGTACTTC.

This clone appeared a single time. The rearrangement links TRBV14 to TRBJ2-7, with D perhaps TRBD1 (6 bases). The CDR3 is 16 residues long. Trimming took off 1 base at V and 4 bases at J, with 17 bases between the two ends. The germline CDR1 and CDR2 sequences are SGHDN and FVKESK. CDR3 amino acids: CASSQGTDPKVYEQYF. CDR3 DNA: TGTGCCAGCAGCCAAGGGACAGACCCGAAGGTGTACGAGCAGTACTTC. Together with reference TRBV14 and TRBJ2-7, the CDR3 gives the full variable domain: EAGVTQFPSHSVIEKGQTVTLRCDPISGHDNLYWYRRVMGKEIKFLLHFVKESKQDESGMPNNRFLAERTGGTYSTLKVQPAELEDSGVYFCASSQGTDPKVYEQYFGPGTRLTVT.

The V and J genes are TRBV7-9 and TRBJ1-1, with D perhaps matching TRBD1 (6 bases). The CDR3 is made up of 16 amino acids. V gave up 1 base and J gave up 0 bases, with 12 bases separating them. Germline assignment: CDR1 SEHNR and CDR2 FQNEAQ (reference sequence). This CDR3 reads CASSLGSEGVNTEAFF. CDR3 nucleotide sequence: TGTGCCAGCAGCTTAGGGAGTGAGGGGGTGAACACTGAAGCTTTCTTT.

The chain links TRBV5-1 to TRBJ2-1, with D maybe TRBD2 (6 bases). V was shortened by 1 base and J by 6 bases, with 14 bases between the two germline ends. Germline V gene sequence: CDR1 SGHRS, CDR2 YFSETQ. The CDR3 covers 15 residues. This CDR3 is CASSLMASESNEQFF. CDR3 nucleotide sequence: TGCGCCAGCAGCTTGATGGCTAGCGAAAGCAATGAGCAGTTCTTC.

This chain joins TRBV27 and TRBJ2-5, with D tentatively TRBD1 (7 bases). The germline gives CDR1 MNHEY, CDR2 SMNVEV (reference sequence). The V gene lost 5 bases and the J gene lost 4 bases, with 11 bases spanning the gap. The CDR3 covers 13 residues. The CDR3 DNA reads TGTGCCAGCAGTACCCAGGGGGGAGAGACCCAGTACTTC. This sequence encodes CASSTQGGETQYF.

The chain combines TRBV7-8 with TRBJ2-1; TRBD2 matches 11 bases. The CDR3 has 16 residues. Per germline, CDR1 SGHVS and CDR2 FQNEAQ. V shed 4 bases, J shed 4 bases, and the junction held 6 bases outside the gene matches. The CDR3 DNA reads TGTGCCAGCAGCTCAACTAGGACTAGCGGGTACAATGAGCAGTTCTTC. Protein: CASSSTRTSGYNEQFF.

The V call is TRBV5-5, the J call TRBJ1-5; D might be TRBD1 (6 bases). The CDR3 length is 15 residues. CDR1 is SGHKS and CDR2 is YYEKEE in the germline V gene (reference sequence). The germline V and J ends were trimmed by 0 bases and 6 bases, with 13 bases remaining between them. Here the CDR3 reads CASSLDRDPGQPQHF. CDR3 coding DNA: TGTGCCAGCAGCTTGGACAGGGACCCGGGTCAGCCCCAGCATTTT.